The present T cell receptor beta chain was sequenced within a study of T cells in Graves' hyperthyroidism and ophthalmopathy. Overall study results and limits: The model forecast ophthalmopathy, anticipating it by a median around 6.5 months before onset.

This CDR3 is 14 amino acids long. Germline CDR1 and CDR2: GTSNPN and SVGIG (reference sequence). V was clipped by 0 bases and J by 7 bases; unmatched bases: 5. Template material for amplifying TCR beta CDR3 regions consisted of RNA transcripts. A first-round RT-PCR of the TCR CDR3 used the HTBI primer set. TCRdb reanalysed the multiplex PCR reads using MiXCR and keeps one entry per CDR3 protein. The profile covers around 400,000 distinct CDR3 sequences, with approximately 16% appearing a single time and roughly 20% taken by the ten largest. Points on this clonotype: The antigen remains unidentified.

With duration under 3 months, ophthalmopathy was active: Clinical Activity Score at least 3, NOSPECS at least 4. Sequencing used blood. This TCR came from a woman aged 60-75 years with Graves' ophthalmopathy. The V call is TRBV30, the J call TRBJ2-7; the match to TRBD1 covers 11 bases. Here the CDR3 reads CAWSVLGTGGEQYF. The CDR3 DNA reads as TGTGCCTGGAGTGTTTTGGGGACAGGGGGAGAGCAGTACTTC.